These 32 T cell receptor beta chains were all obtained from the same sample, sequenced in a study of blood T cells in healthy people across ages. Through a sample-barcoded 5' primer and a J-beta primer mix, a second PCR was run for roughly 6 to 12 cycles. TCRdb passed the 5' RACE reads through MiXCR, listing each CDR3 protein once. The table includes 780,000 or so distinct CDR3 sequences, more than 20% detected once. The same sample was also used in a study of T cells of mothers and their children.

Material for sequencing was blood. The receptors were sampled from a boy aged 5-17 years in good health.

The rearrangement joins TRBV6-2 or TRBV6-3 to TRBJ2-4; the D gene is possibly TRBD1 (5 bases). The germline V gene has CDR1 MNHEY and CDR2 SVGEGT. The CDR3 spans 14 residues. V lost 6 bases and J 0 bases, leaving 9 bases between the germline ends. CDR3 sequence: CASRRQLAKNIQYF. CDR3 coding DNA: TGTGCCAGCAGACGACAGCTAGCCAAAAACATTCAGTACTTC.

The chain has TRBV7-2 and TRBJ2-7; D gene ambiguous. This CDR3 region has 14 residues. The germline V gene encodes CDR1 SGHTA and CDR2 FQGNSA. Trimming took off 1 base at V and 2 bases at J, with 9 bases between the two ends. The CDR3: CASSLVGITYEQYF. CDR3 in DNA: TGTGCCAGCAGCTTAGTAGGGATAACCTACGAGCAGTACTTC.

The chain employs TRBV7-2 and TRBJ2-7; no firm D call. Between the trimmed V and J ends, which lost 4 bases and 0 bases, there was a span of 16 bases. Germline V gene data show CDR1 as SGHTA and CDR2 as FQGNSA. This CDR3 is 16 amino acids long. CDR3 nucleotide sequence: TGTGCCAGCAGCTGGACCTTAGGAGCCTCCTCCTACGAGCAGTACTTC. Its protein is CASSWTLGASSYEQYF. The variable domain in full, with the rest retrieved from reference TRBV7-2 and TRBJ2-7, is GAGVSQSPSNKVTEKGKDVELRCDPISGHTALYWYRQSLGQGLEFLIYFQGNSAPDKSGLPSDRFSAERTGGSVSTLTIQRTQQEDSAVYLCASSWTLGASSYEQYFGPGTRLTVT.

The chain couples TRBV7-2 to TRBJ2-3; 7 nucleotides align to TRBD1. The CDR3 extends over 15 amino acids. CDR1 is SGHTA and CDR2 is FQGNSA in the germline V gene. V dropped 3 bases and J dropped 0; count of bases not matched to a gene: 3. The CDR3 sequence is CASSFGTVSTDTQYF. DNA of the CDR3: TGTGCCAGCAGCTTTGGGACAGTTAGCACAGATACGCAGTATTTT.

The gene calls are TRBV28 and TRBJ2-5, with 8 bases lining up with TRBD2. This CDR3 comprises 17 residues. V shed 5 bases, J shed 5 bases, and the junction held 16 bases outside the gene matches. The germline V gene has CDR1 MDHEN and CDR2 SYDVKM. The CDR3 region is CASSQYGTGRGGETQYF. Here the CDR3 DNA reads TGTGCCAGCAGTCAGTATGGTACAGGCCGGGGGGGTGAGACCCAGTACTTC.

Only a few counts were recorded for this clonotype. CDR3 DNA sequence: TGTGCCAGCAGCTTACCGTCCGGGAGGGTTCCAGATACGCAGTATTTT. Amino acid sequence: CASSLPSGRVPDTQYF. The rearrangement links TRBV7-2 to TRBJ2-3, with 8 bases that match TRBD2. The V and J ends lost 2 bases and 4 bases, in that order; junction bases with no gene match: 8. The CDR3 spans 16 residues. Germline V CDR1 and CDR2: SGHTA, FQGNSA.

V and J are TRBV3-1 and TRBJ2-5; the D gene could be TRBD1 or TRBD2 (5 bases each). CDR1 LGHDT and CDR2 YNNKEL come from the germline V gene (reference sequence). Trimming stripped 3 bases from V and 4 bases from J, with 18 bases between. The CDR3 has 16 amino acids. The CDR3 sequence is CASSQRGHPLRETQYF. CDR3 DNA: TGTGCCAGCAGCCAGAGGGGCCACCCCTTACGAGAGACCCAGTACTTC.

V is TRBV15 and J is TRBJ2-7; tentatively, D is TRBD2 (5 bases). The CDR3 runs 15 residues. The V end was cut by 0 bases, the J end by 0 bases, with 9 bases between. The germline V gene has CDR1 LNHNV and CDR2 YYDKDF (reference sequence). CDR3 DNA: TGTGCCACCAGCAGAGATAGCGTGAACTCCTACGAGCAGTACTTC. It yields the protein CATSRDSVNSYEQYF. The full variable domain, completed using reference TRBV15 and TRBJ2-7, is DAMVIQNPRYQVTQFGKPVTLSCSQTLNHNVMYWYQQKSSQAPKLLFHYYDKDFNNEADTPDNFQSRRPNTSFCFLDIRSPGLGDTAMYLCATSRDSVNSYEQYFGPGTRLTVT.

This clonotype was recorded a few times. The rearrangement links TRBV5-1 to TRBJ2-5; D is undetermined. Germline CDR1 SGHRS, CDR2 YFSETQ. There are 16 residues in the CDR3. The V end was cut by 4 bases, the J end by 7 bases, with 23 bases between. The CDR3 region is CASSLTPGRTPTTQYF. CDR3 in DNA: TGCGCCAGCAGCCTGACGCCTGGACGGACCCCAACGACCCAGTACTTC.

This clonotype came up a few times. V gene TRBV29-1 combines with J gene TRBJ2-2; D is possibly TRBD1 (6 bases). The CDR3 is 14 residues long. The V end lost 7 bases, the J end lost 1 base, and 13 bases lay between the germline ends. Germline values: CDR1 SQVTM, CDR2 ANQGSEA. The DNA for the CDR3 is TGCAGCGCGACGTTGGACAGGAACACCGGGGAGCTGTTTTTT. It specifies CSATLDRNTGELFF.

This clonotype has a count of ten or more. The chain joins TRBV3-1 to TRBJ1-4; no firm D call. The CDR3 spans 14 residues. Per germline, CDR1 LGHDT and CDR2 YNNKEL (reference sequence). The V gene lost 4 bases and the J gene lost 5 bases, with 11 bases spanning the gap. The CDR3 sequence: CASSRLLTNEKLFF. The CDR3 DNA reads as TGTGCCAGCAGCCGACTGTTAACAAATGAAAAACTGTTTTTT.

In its sample, this clonotype was seen a few times. The chain uses TRBV4-2 and TRBJ2-7, with a tentative D call TRBD2 (5 bases). The germline V gene has CDR1 LGHNA and CDR2 YNFKEQ. The V end was cut by 0 bases, the J end by 7 bases, with 7 bases between. This CDR3 spans 12 amino acids. CDR3 in DNA: TGTGCCAGCAGCCAAGATTCGGGGGAGCAGTACTTC. It encodes CASSQDSGEQYF.

V is TRBV20-1 and J is TRBJ1-2, with D unclear. Germline V lookup: CDR1 DFQATT, CDR2 SNEGSKA (reference sequence). Trimming removed 8 bases at V and 4 bases at J, with 11 bases between. The CDR3 totals 11 residues. The CDR3 nucleotides read TGCAGTTTGCACGCCCTCTATGGCTACACCTTC. It is translated as CSLHALYGYTF.

In this sample, this clonotype turned up a few times. V gene TRBV6-5 combines with J gene TRBJ1-4; 7 bases map to TRBD1. Germline lookup yields CDR1 MNHEY and CDR2 SVGAGI. V lost 5 bases, J lost 6 bases, and 6 bases stayed unmatched. The CDR3 sequence is 14 residues long. CDR3 region: CASSPTGVDEKLFF. CDR3 in DNA: TGTGCCAGCAGTCCTACAGGGGTGGATGAAAAACTGTTTTTT.

A single count supports this clonotype. This sequence joins TRBV20-1 and TRBJ1-2; TRBD1 agrees at 7 bases. The CDR3 extends over 18 amino acids. Germline assignment: CDR1 DFQATT and CDR2 SNEGSKA (reference sequence). The junction had 17 bases not matched to a gene; V was cut back by 0 bases and J by 4 bases. The CDR3 loop reads CSARDPSRTGFFIYGYTF. The CDR3 region has the DNA TGCAGTGCTAGAGATCCCTCTAGGACAGGCTTTTTTATCTATGGCTACACCTTC.

This clonotype was seen a few times. The chain combines TRBV20-1 with TRBJ2-7; the match to TRBD1 covers 8 bases. The CDR3 covers 10 residues. J gave up 10 bases and V 6 bases, and 5 bases lay outside the gene matches. Germline V gene lookup returns CDR1 DFQATT and CDR2 SNEGSKA (reference sequence). The CDR3 DNA follows: TGCAGTGCGGCGACAGGGGCTCAGTACTTC. This encodes CSAATGAQYF.

The chain has TRBV20-1 and TRBJ2-5, with D perhaps assigned TRBD1 or TRBD2 (5 bases each). Per germline, CDR1 DFQATT and CDR2 SNEGSKA (reference sequence). CDR3 length: 13 amino acids. With 4 bases removed from V and 4 bases from J, the gap between germline ends came to 13 bases. The CDR3 protein is CSATWGSGETQYF. CDR3 DNA: TGCAGTGCTACCTGGGGGTCGGGAGAGACCCAGTACTTC.

The rearrangement uses TRBV29-1 and TRBJ2-2; D possibly corresponds to TRBD2 (5 bases). In germline, CDR1 is SQVTM, CDR2 ANQGSEA. Trimming cost V 3 bases and J 2 bases, with 13 bases left between them. CDR3 size: 15 residues. The CDR3 reads CSVDIGRGNTGELFF. Here the CDR3 DNA reads TGCAGCGTTGACATCGGACGGGGAAACACCGGGGAGCTGTTTTTT.

This clonotype was counted only a few times. V is TRBV2 and J is TRBJ2-1; D is uncertain. The CDR3 contains 15 residues. Trimming pared 7 bases from V and 0 bases from J, leaving 13 bases between. CDR1 is SNHLY, CDR2 FYNNEI, per germline. The CDR3 region has the DNA TGTGCCAGCAACGTGGGCCGGAGCTCCTACAATGAGCAGTTCTTC. It specifies CASNVGRSSYNEQFF.

The chain couples TRBV20-1 to TRBJ2-5; possible D gene TRBD2, 5 bases. The CDR3 is 13 residues long. Germline CDR1 DFQATT, CDR2 SNEGSKA (reference sequence). The V end lost 1 base, the J end lost 11 bases, and 17 bases lay between the germline ends. CDR3 residues: CSARGYRDYVQYF. In DNA form, the CDR3 reads TGCAGTGCTAGAGGTTACAGAGACTACGTGCAGTACTTC.

This chain joins TRBV20-1 and TRBJ2-1; D is undetermined. With the DNA end fitting TRBJ2-5 better, the J assignment may be wrong. CDR1 is DFQATT, CDR2 SNEGSKA, per germline (reference sequence). The length of the CDR3 is 11 residues. The CDR3 DNA sequence: TGCAGTGCTAGGGTATGGGAGACCCAGTACTTC. It codes for CSARVWETQYF.

V usage is TRBV4-3 and J usage is TRBJ1-2; tentatively, D is TRBD1 (5 bases). Between the trimmed V and J ends, which lost 1 base and 7 bases, there was a span of 22 bases. The germline V gene has CDR1 LGHNA and CDR2 YSLEER. The CDR3 totals 17 residues. The CDR3 coding sequence is TGCGCCAGCAGCCAAGGAGTTAGCAGGGTGTTCTCCTCTGGCTACACCTTC. Translation: CASSQGVSRVFSSGYTF.

The count of this clonotype is one. This rearrangement joins TRBV28 to TRBJ1-6; TRBD1 matches at 8 bases. V was clipped by 4 bases and J by 9 bases; unmatched bases: 8. Looked up from germline, CDR1 is MDHEN and CDR2 is SYDVKM. CDR3 length: 15 residues. CDR3 protein: CASSSFGTGTSPLHF. In DNA, the CDR3 is TGTGCCAGCAGTTCGTTCGGGACAGGAACTTCACCCCTCCACTTT.

This clonotype was recorded a few times. The chain uses TRBV6-2 or TRBV6-3 and TRBJ2-5; 9 nucleotides line up with TRBD1. Losses at the gene ends were 8 bases for V and 4 bases for J; bases not matched to a gene: 5. From germline, CDR1 is MNHEY and CDR2 SVGEGT. This CDR3 has 13 residues. The CDR3 sequence is CASDGQGRETQYF. CDR3 DNA: TGTGCCAGCGACGGACAGGGGCGAGAGACCCAGTACTTC.

The gene calls are TRBV5-6 and TRBJ2-1, with 10 bases that match TRBD2. The J call may be incorrect, as the DNA end agrees better with TRBJ2-7. This CDR3 is 15 amino acids long. Germline CDR1 is SGHDT and CDR2 is YYEEEE. The chain's CDR3 is CASSFPGLASYEQYF. The DNA of the CDR3 is TGTGCCAGCAGCTTTCCGGGACTAGCGAGCTACGAGCAGTACTTC.

The chain combines TRBV3-1 with TRBJ1-4, with D tentatively TRBD1 (5 bases). This CDR3 is 15 amino acids long. Germline loops: CDR1 LGHDT, CDR2 YNNKEL (reference sequence). The ends were cut back, 6 bases at V and 5 bases at J, with 16 bases in the middle. CDR3 sequence reads: CASSRAPGGNEKLFF. The CDR3 DNA follows: TGTGCCAGCAGTCGTGCCCCGGGGGGAAATGAAAAACTGTTTTTT.

This chain joins TRBV29-1 and TRBJ2-5; D remains unclear. The better agreement between TRBJ2-1 and the DNA end casts doubt on the J call. Per the germline V gene, CDR1 is SQVTM and CDR2 is ANQGSEA. The CDR3 extends over 12 amino acids. The CDR3 loop reads CSALWRTNEQFF. Written as DNA, the CDR3 is TGCAGCGCCCTGTGGAGAACCAATGAGCAGTTCTTC.

The V gene is TRBV28, the J gene TRBJ2-2; tentatively, D is TRBD2 (5 bases). The CDR3 length is 12 residues. V lost 2 bases and J 8 bases, leaving 6 bases between the germline ends. Germline V gene data show CDR1 as MDHEN and CDR2 as SYDVKM. CDR3 region: CASSLKRGELFF. In nucleotides, the CDR3 is TGTGCCAGCAGTTTAAAGCGGGGGGAGCTGTTTTTT.

The chain joins TRBV29-1 to TRBJ2-5; 11 nucleotides line up with TRBD2. Trimming cost V 6 bases and J 5 bases; bases outside gene matches: 11. Per germline, CDR1 SQVTM and CDR2 ANQGSEA. There are 15 residues in the CDR3. CDR3 DNA: TGCAGCGTGGGTCAACTAGCGGGAGCTGGTGAGACCCAGTACTTC. Translated: CSVGQLAGAGETQYF.

This clonotype was detected a few times. The J gene is TRBJ2-3, the V gene TRBV9, with D perhaps TRBD2 (6 bases). Germline values: CDR1 SGDLS, CDR2 YYNGEE. The germline V and J ends were trimmed by 0 bases and 4 bases, with 12 bases remaining between them. The CDR3 extends over 15 amino acids. DNA of the CDR3: TGTGCCAGCAGCGTAGGTAGCGGTTGGCCAGATACGCAGTATTTT. The encoded protein is CASSVGSGWPDTQYF.

The V gene is TRBV29-1, the J gene TRBJ2-4, with 8 bases that match TRBD2. The CDR3 contains 13 residues. V trimming: 4 bases; J trimming: 5 bases; junction bases outside the gene matches: 4. The germline V gene has CDR1 SQVTM and CDR2 ANQGSEA. CDR3 residues: CSVAGTSQNIQYF. CDR3 DNA: TGCAGCGTTGCCGGGACTAGTCAAAACATTCAGTACTTC.

This clonotype was seen many times. The rearrangement links TRBV6-5 to TRBJ2-5, with 11 bases fitting TRBD1. The germline V gene encodes CDR1 MNHEY and CDR2 SVGAGI. The CDR3 loop spans 14 amino acids. V was clipped by 2 bases and J by 4 bases; unmatched bases: 0. The CDR3 loop reads CASSYGTGGETQYF. The DNA for the CDR3 is TGTGCCAGCAGTTACGGGACAGGGGGAGAGACCCAGTACTTC.